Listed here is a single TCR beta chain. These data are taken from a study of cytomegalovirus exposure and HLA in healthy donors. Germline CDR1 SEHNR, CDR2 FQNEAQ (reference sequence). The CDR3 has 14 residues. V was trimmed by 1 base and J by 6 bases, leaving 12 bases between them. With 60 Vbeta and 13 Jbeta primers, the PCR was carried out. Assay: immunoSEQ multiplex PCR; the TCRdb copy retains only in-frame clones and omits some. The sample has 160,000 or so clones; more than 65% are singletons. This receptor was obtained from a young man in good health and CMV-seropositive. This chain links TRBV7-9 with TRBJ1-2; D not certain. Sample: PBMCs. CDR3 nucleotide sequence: TGTGCCAGCAGCTTAGAGTACGCGCCCAATGGCTACACCTTC. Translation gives CASSLEYAPNGYTF.